This T cell receptor (beta chain) is drawn from a study of blood T cell repertoires in COVID-19. Study-wide background: The United States, Italy and Spain supplied acute and convalescent COVID-19 samples.

Authors' analysis steps: Amplification with reference gene primers provided the estimates of nucleated cell counts. Produced via immunoSEQ multiplex PCR; TCRdb's table is partial and in-frame only. V and J calls plus clone size are reproduced from that table; the DNA served to infer D and trimming. Among 90,000 to 100,000 clones, 84% were seen once, and the ten largest hold 20% to 30%. CDR1 is SNHLY, CDR2 FYNNEI, per germline. V was shortened by 4 bases and J by 3 bases, with 16 bases between the two germline ends. The CDR3 totals 16 residues. This TCR was sampled from a man between 60 and 75 years old with acute or convalescent COVID-19. The genes are TRBV2 and TRBJ1-3; weak D call: TRBD1 (6 bases). Sequencing input: peripheral blood. CDR3 amino acids: CASSGQGSAFGNTIYF. The DNA for the CDR3 is TGTGCCAGCAGTGGGCAGGGGTCGGCCTTTGGAAACACCATATATTTT.